This T cell receptor (beta chain) was sequenced in a study of blood T cell repertoires in COVID-19. About the research overall: The United States, Italy and Spain were the sources of the acute and convalescent COVID-19 samples. T cells, B-cell-depleted T cells, or PBMCs supplied cDNA or gDNA.

This clone was seen more than once but under ten times. In germline, CDR1 is SNHLY, CDR2 FYNNEI. The V end lost 6 bases, the J end lost 2 bases, and 11 bases lay between the germline ends. This CDR3 has 14 residues. As originally analysed: Counts of nucleated cells, estimated from reference gene primer amplification, were obtained. Assay: immunoSEQ multiplex PCR; the TCRdb copy retains only in-frame clones and omits some. That table gives V, J and clone size, and the DNA gave D and trimming. Altogether fewer than 15,000 clones are present, just under 80% being singletons, with the ten largest covering approximately 35%.

The source is a human donor in a cohort sampled during active COVID-19. Source material: peripheral blood. This sequence joins TRBV2 and TRBJ1-5; D is undetermined. DNA for the CDR3: TGTGCCAGCAGGGCGGAGAGGGGCAATCAGCCCCAGCATTTT. Its protein is CASRAERGNQPQHF.